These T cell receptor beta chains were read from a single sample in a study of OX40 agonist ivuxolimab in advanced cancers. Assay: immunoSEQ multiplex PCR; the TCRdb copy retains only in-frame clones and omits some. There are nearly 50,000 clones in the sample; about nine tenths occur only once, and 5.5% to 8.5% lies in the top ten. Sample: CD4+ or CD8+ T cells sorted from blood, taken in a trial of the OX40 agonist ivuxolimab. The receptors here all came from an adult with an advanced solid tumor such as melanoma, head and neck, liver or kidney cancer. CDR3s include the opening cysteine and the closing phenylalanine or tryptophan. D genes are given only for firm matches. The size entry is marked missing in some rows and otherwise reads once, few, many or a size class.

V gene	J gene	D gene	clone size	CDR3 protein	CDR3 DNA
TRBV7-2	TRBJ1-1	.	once	CASSLRLNTEAFF	TGTGCCAGCAGCCTAAGACTGAACACTGAAGCTTTCTTT
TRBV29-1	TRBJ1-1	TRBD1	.	CSVEDLDRGTEAFF	TGCAGCGTTGAAGATCTGGACAGGGGCACTGAAGCTTTCTTT
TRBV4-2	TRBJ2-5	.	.	CASSLGIQETQYF	TGTGCCAGCAGCTTAGGGATCCAAGAGACCCAGTACTTC
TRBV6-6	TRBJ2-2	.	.	CASSDPQGRGELFF	TGTGCCAGCAGTGACCCCCAGGGGCGGGGGGAGCTGTTTTTT
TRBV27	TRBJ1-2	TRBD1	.	CASSLKGGQRIYGYTF	TGTGCCAGCAGTTTAAAGGGGGGACAGCGAATCTATGGCTACACCTTC
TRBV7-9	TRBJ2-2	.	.	CASSWTFDTGELFF	TGTGCCAGCAGCTGGACCTTTGACACCGGGGAGCTGTTTTTT
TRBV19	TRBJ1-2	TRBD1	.	CASSRTGRYGYTF	TGTGCCAGTAGTAGGACAGGAAGGTATGGCTACACCTTC
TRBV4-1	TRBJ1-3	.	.	CASSQLASGTGNTIYF	TGCGCCAGCAGCCAACTAGCATCTGGAACTGGAAACACCATATATTTT
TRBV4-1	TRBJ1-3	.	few	CASSQSRGSGNTIYF	TGCGCCAGCAGCCAATCTCGAGGGTCTGGAAACACCATATATTTT
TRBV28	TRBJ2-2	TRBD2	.	CASNPASGDTGELFF	TGTGCCAGCAACCCCGCGAGCGGGGACACCGGGGAGCTGTTTTTT
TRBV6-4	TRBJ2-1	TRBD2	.	CASSELAGSYNEQFF	TGTGCCAGCAGTGAACTAGCGGGGTCTTACAATGAGCAGTTCTTC
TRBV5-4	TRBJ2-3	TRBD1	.	CASSLAQGDTDTQYF	TGTGCCAGCAGCTTGGCTCAGGGGGACACAGATACGCAGTATTTT
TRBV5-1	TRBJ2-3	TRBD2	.	CASSLVASGGGTDTQYF	TGCGCCAGCAGCTTGGTGGCTAGCGGGGGGGGCACAGATACGCAGTATTTT
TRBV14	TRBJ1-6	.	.	CASSFGRGGGSPLHF	TGTGCCAGCAGCTTTGGGAGAGGGGGGGGGTCACCCCTCCACTTT
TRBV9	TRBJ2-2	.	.	CASSVGGTGELFF	TGTGCCAGCAGCGTTGGTGGCACCGGGGAGCTGTTTTTT
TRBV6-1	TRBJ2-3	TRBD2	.	CASAPRTSGGDTQYF	TGTGCCAGCGCCCCGAGGACTAGCGGGGGAGATACGCAGTATTTT
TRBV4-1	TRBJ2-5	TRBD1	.	CASSQRAGGETQYF	TGCGCCAGCAGCCAAAGAGCAGGGGGAGAGACCCAGTACTTC
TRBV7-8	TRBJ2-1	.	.	CASSLGNEQFF	TGTGCCAGCAGCTTAGGTAATGAGCAGTTCTTC
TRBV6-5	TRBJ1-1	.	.	CASSSPSGDTEAFF	TGTGCCAGCAGTTCCCCCTCGGGGGACACTGAAGCTTTCTTT
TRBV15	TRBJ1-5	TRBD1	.	CATSSVTGPSNQPQHF	TGTGCCACCAGCAGCGTGACAGGGCCGAGCAATCAGCCCCAGCATTTT
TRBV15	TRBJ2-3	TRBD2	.	CATSRSGGGAPDTQYF	TGTGCCACCAGCAGAAGTGGCGGGGGGGCCCCAGATACGCAGTATTTT
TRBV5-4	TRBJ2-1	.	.	CASSPRLGLNEQFF	TGTGCCAGCAGCCCTCGCCTGGGACTCAATGAGCAGTTCTTC
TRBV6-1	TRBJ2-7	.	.	CASSQVPSSSYEQYF	TGTGCCAGCAGCCAAGTTCCCAGCAGCTCCTACGAGCAGTACTTC
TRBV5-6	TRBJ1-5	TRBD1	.	CASSRGQGGQPQHF	TGTGCCAGCAGCCGCGGACAGGGTGGACAGCCCCAGCATTTT
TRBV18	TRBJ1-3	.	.	CASSPSPDSGNTIYF	TGTGCCAGCTCACCTTCTCCGGATTCTGGAAACACCATATATTTT
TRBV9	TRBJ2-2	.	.	CASSVSSLPLPANTGELFF	TGTGCCAGCAGCGTAAGCTCCCTTCCCCTGCCCGCGAACACCGGGGAGCTGTTTTTT
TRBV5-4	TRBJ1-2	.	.	CASSLATVLGVYGYTF	TGTGCCAGCAGCTTGGCCACGGTCCTGGGCGTCTATGGCTACACCTTC
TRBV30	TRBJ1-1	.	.	CAWSVGQGNTEAFF	TGTGCCTGGAGTGTAGGGCAGGGGAACACTGAAGCTTTCTTT
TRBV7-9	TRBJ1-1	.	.	CASSSPANTEAFF	TGTGCCAGCAGTTCCCCGGCCAACACTGAAGCTTTCTTT
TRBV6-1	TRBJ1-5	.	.	CASSEAGVRAGDSNQPQHF	TGTGCCAGCAGTGAAGCGGGGGTCCGGGCCGGGGACAGCAATCAGCCCCAGCATTTT
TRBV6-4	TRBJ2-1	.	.	CASSAGGGQYNEQFF	TGTGCCAGCAGTGCAGGGGGGGGCCAGTACAATGAGCAGTTCTTC
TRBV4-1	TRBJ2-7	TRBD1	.	CASSQLAGQGAYEQYF	TGCGCCAGCAGCCAACTAGCGGGACAGGGGGCCTACGAGCAGTACTTC
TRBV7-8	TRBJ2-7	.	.	CASSQRPAPYEQYF	TGTGCCAGCAGTCAACGGCCTGCCCCCTACGAGCAGTACTTC
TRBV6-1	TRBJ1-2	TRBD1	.	CASSRTGDYGYTF	TGTGCCAGCAGTCGAACAGGGGACTATGGCTACACCTTC
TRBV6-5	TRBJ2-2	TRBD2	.	CASSLGRGNTGELFF	TGTGCCAGCAGTCTCGGGAGGGGGAACACCGGGGAGCTGTTTTTT
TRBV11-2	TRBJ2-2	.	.	CASSGSGSSFTGELFF	TGTGCCAGCAGCGGATCAGGGAGTTCGTTCACCGGGGAGCTGTTTTTT
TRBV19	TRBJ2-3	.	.	CASSIRGGLADQSDTQYF	TGTGCCAGTAGTATAAGGGGGGGGCTAGCGGATCAAAGCGATACGCAGTATTTT
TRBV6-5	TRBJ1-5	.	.	CASSWGGFGQPQHF	TGTGCCAGCAGCTGGGGGGGGTTCGGTCAGCCCCAGCATTTT
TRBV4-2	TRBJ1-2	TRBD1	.	CASSQVGTGDSIYGYTF	TGTGCCAGCAGCCAAGTTGGGACAGGGGATTCTATCTATGGCTACACCTTC
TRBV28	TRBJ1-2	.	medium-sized	CASRPDGGNYGYTF	TGTGCCAGCAGACCGGACGGTGGAAACTATGGCTACACCTTC
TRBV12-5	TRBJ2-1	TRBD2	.	CASGFFLFLAGANNEQFF	TGTGCTAGTGGTTTTTTTCTCTTCCTAGCGGGGGCCAACAATGAGCAGTTCTTC
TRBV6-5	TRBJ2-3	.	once	CASSYAQSSYTDTQYF	TGTGCCAGCAGTTACGCCCAGAGTTCATACACAGATACGCAGTATTTT
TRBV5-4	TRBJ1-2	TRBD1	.	CASSPGTGVGYGYTF	TGTGCCAGCAGCCCAGGGACAGGGGTGGGCTATGGCTACACCTTC
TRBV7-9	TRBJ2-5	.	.	CARGGESQETQYF	TGTGCCAGAGGAGGGGAGAGTCAAGAGACCCAGTACTTC
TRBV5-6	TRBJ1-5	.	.	CASSIGDSLPQHF	TGTGCCAGCAGTATTGGGGATAGCCTCCCCCAGCATTTT
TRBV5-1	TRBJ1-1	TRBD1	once	CASRSTGGTEAFF	TGCGCCAGCAGGTCTACAGGGGGCACTGAAGCTTTCTTT
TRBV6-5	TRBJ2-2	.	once	CASSYSMGAGELFF	TGTGCCAGCAGTTACTCGATGGGGGCCGGGGAGCTGTTTTTT
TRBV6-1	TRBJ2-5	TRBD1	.	CASRAGTGDGETQYF	TGTGCCAGCAGGGCCGGGACAGGGGATGGTGAGACCCAGTACTTC
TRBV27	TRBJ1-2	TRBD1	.	CASSDRAGYGYTF	TGTGCCAGCAGTGACAGGGCAGGCTATGGCTACACCTTC
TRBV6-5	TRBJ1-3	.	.	CASSYSKGGSGNTIYF	TGTGCCAGCAGTTACTCGAAAGGGGGTTCTGGAAACACCATATATTTT
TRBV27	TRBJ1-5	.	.	CASSLSPNSNQPQHF	TGTGCCAGCAGTTTAAGTCCTAATAGCAATCAGCCCCAGCATTTT
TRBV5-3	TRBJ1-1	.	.	CASSLRKIANTEAFF	TGTGCCAGCAGCTTGAGGAAGATTGCGAACACTGAAGCTTTCTTT
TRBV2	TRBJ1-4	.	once	CASSEYSRSQTNEKLFF	TGTGCCAGCAGTGAATATAGTAGGAGCCAAACTAATGAAAAACTGTTTTTT
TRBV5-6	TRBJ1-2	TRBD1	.	CASSSSDRGYGYTF	TGTGCCAGCAGCTCCTCGGACAGGGGGTATGGCTACACCTTC
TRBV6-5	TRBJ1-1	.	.	CAVRAGGNTEAFF	TGTGCCGTAAGGGCGGGGGGGAACACTGAAGCTTTCTTT
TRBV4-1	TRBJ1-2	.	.	CASSQVGRGSEGYTF	TGCGCCAGCAGCCAAGTTGGTAGGGGCTCGGAGGGCTACACCTTC
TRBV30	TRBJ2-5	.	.	CAWNWGARETQYF	TGTGCCTGGAATTGGGGGGCGCGGGAGACCCAGTACTTC
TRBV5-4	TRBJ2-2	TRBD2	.	CASSPGLAGGISNTGELFF	TGTGCCAGCAGCCCGGGACTAGCGGGGGGGATATCGAACACCGGGGAGCTGTTTTTT
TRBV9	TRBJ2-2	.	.	CASSVEQVINTGELFF	TGTGCCAGCAGCGTAGAACAGGTTATAAACACCGGGGAGCTGTTTTTT
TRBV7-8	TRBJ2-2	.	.	CASSFRSGAGTGELFF	TGTGCCAGCAGCTTCCGTTCGGGGGCGGGGACCGGGGAGCTGTTTTTT